Below are 4 T cell receptor beta chains sequenced from a single sample in a study of cytomegalovirus exposure and HLA in healthy donors. The primer mix had 60 Vbeta and 13 Jbeta primers. Sequencing used immunoSEQ multiplex PCR; TCRdb keeps in-frame clones, though not all of them. The sample carries about 130,000 clones, about 70% recorded once. Sample: PBMCs. The receptors derive from a woman aged 55 to 70 in good health and CMV-seropositive.

The V and J genes are TRBV19 and TRBJ1-2, with no clear D. The ends were cut back, 7 bases at V and 10 bases at J, with 16 bases in the middle. The germline V gene has CDR1 LNHDA and CDR2 SQIVND (reference sequence). This CDR3 is built from 12 residues. CDR3 sequence: CASTEYSTSYTF. The CDR3 nucleotides are TGTGCCAGTACTGAGTACAGTACGTCCTACACCTTC.

The DNA of the CDR3 is TGTGCCAGCAGCCCCCAGGGCTTTATGAATCAGCCCCAGCATTTT. The encoded protein is CASSPQGFMNQPQHF. This chain links TRBV7-2 with TRBJ1-5; possibly TRBD1 for D (5 bases). Germline CDR1 is SGHTA and CDR2 is FQGNSA. V lost 5 bases and J 4 bases, leaving 15 bases between the germline ends. The CDR3 totals 15 residues.

The chain recombines TRBV4-1 with TRBJ1-1; D gene ambiguous. The CDR3 extends over 15 amino acids. V lost 3 bases to trimming and J lost 1 base, with 12 bases between them. Looked up from germline, CDR1 is MGHRA and CDR2 is YSYEKL. The CDR3: CASSHPDGENTEAFF. CDR3 sequence (DNA): TGCGCCAGCAGCCACCCGGACGGGGAGAACACTGAAGCTTTCTTT.

The chain combines TRBV18 with TRBJ1-6; TRBD1 matches 7 bases. The CDR3 totals 15 residues. Germline CDR1 and CDR2: KGHSH and LQKENI. J was trimmed by 7 bases and V by 3 bases; bases with no gene match: 6. The DNA for the CDR3 is TGTGCCAGCTCACCGAACAGGGGAACAAATTCACCCCTCCACTTT. This codes for CASSPNRGTNSPLHF.